This TCR beta chain was captured by sequencing in a study of shared clonotypes between healthy human individuals (dated by TCRdb to between 2020 and 2021). Some background on the complete study: Three men and a couple of women, aged 18 to 49 years, made up the cohort. For each donor, CD4 naive and CD4 memory were each run on three plates, CD8 naive on two plates, and CD8 memory on one plate. Blood TCR repertoires of about 5 healthy adults were deeply sequenced to estimate repertoire size and the extent of clonotype sharing between individuals. Libraries were prepared and TCR repertoires were sequenced by different laboratories using diverse techniques, in order to increase sequencing depth and limit assay-specific biases. Each donor's leukapheresis produced roughly between about 0.9 and 9.5 billion PBMCs. Findings and caveats that apply to the study as a whole: Compared with non-shared clonotypes, clonotypes shared by all four sorted-subset donors had higher generation probabilities. Based on pairwise subsampling, the degree of clonotype sharing among donors was expected to be affected by sequencing depth. Across a few donors, about 5.2% of naive CD4, over 3% of naive CD8, 2% to 2.5% of memory CD4, and 0.4% of memory CD8 clonotypes were shared. Naive subsets generally had larger estimated clonotype richness than memory subsets did. Even with the large sequencing depth, rarefaction of the sorted-subset datasets indicated that sequencing was incomplete. Because the study included a small number of donors, the genetic and exposure-history diversity represented was limited. Sampling was restricted to blood, and TCR repertoires in tissues likely differ from the TCR repertoires found in blood.

Using the deep immunoSEQ assay, multiplex PCR amplified TCR CDR3 regions from genomic DNA. For each cell subset, the extracted genomic DNA was distributed evenly across all wells of several immunoSEQ 96-well plates, and each plate served as one replicate. Each replicate PCR for sorted subsets received roughly 200 ng genomic DNA, equal to roughly 30,000 T cell genomes. The purified libraries were quantified using a Qubit 3.0 fluorometer, sized with a Bioanalyzer 2100, and then quantified again using the KAPA Library Quantification kit. A separate single-read 150-cycle Illumina NextSeq 550 flow cell was used to sequence each immunoSEQ 96-well plate. In the source study's methods: The immunoSEQ output contained only junctional sequences without quality scores, so filtering could not match that applied to full-length reads. Sequences were annotated with PyIR, a Python wrapper for IgBLAST v1.9, using IMGT germline references to assign V/J genes and CDR3. Reads with weak V/J assignments (E-value above 1e-6), missing CDR3, stop codons, out-of-frame junctions, or ambiguous translated residues were removed. A V3J clonotype was defined by an identical inferred V gene, J gene, and CDR3 amino acid sequence. Percentage overlap between repertoires was calculated by dividing the number of shared unique clonotypes by the size of the smaller repertoire. Repertoire richness was assessed with RTK rarefaction, the Chao1 estimator, and Recon v2.1 estimates of unobserved clonotypes. Generation probabilities for all TCRbeta clonotypes obtained by the gDNA method from a handful of donors were computed using OLGA. TCRdb obtained this table from immuneACCESS and retained in-frame rearrangements with V and J assigned. These tables miss some clones; where compared with another copy, unresolved V genes account for less than half of the shortfall, and the remainder is unexplained. D and trimming come from the DNA, and the V and J calls and clone size come from that table. For this sample the table gives 2 million to 2.5 million clones, of which 85% to 95% were detected only once. The ten biggest clones cover about 0.41% of the sample.

From its cysteine to its phenylalanine, the CDR3 spans 15 amino acids. Of the read, only the CDR3 DNA is kept; its 45 bases are in frame from base 1. V and J lose 3 bases and 1 base, and a span of 12 bases separates them. As encoded in the germline V gene (reference sequence), CDR1 is WNHNN while CDR2 is SYGVQD. The count of this clone is one. Its antigen is currently not known. Base quality data are lacking; no much larger clone is found one base away. The donors were healthy, HIV-negative adults who had no recently reported acute infections or vaccinations. Every donor was a Caucasian adult residing in Nashville, Tennessee, USA. CD4+ T cells were enriched by magnetic negative selection; naive cells were then positively selected on CD45RA, and the negative fraction formed the memory subset. Blood was collected by leukapheresis, and PBMCs were isolated by Ficoll-Histopaque density gradient centrifugation and then cryopreserved in liquid nitrogen vapor phase. Analytical flow cytometry was used to check the purity and quantity of each magnetically sorted T cell population. From each sorted fraction, genomic DNA was isolated and quantified by UV absorbance on a Nanodrop 2000c.

The TCR sequence derives from a man in his late teens or twenties in good health. Some clones in this sample may be carry-over from other donors' samples. The chain uses TRBV10-1 and TRBJ1-1, with an unclear D gene assignment. What was sequenced was naive CD4+ T cells from PBMCs. Interpreted using the paper, the cell subset or site label stands for: CD45RA+ positively selected. The CDR3 protein: CASSEQGLTNTEAFF. The bases are TGCGCCAGCAGTGAACAAGGACTGACGAACACTGAAGCTTTCTTT.